This T cell receptor (beta chain) was captured by sequencing in a study of T cells in Graves' hyperthyroidism and ophthalmopathy. Whole-study findings and limits: The authors' 13 V-J model separated ophthalmopathy from stable hyperthyroidism. Ophthalmopathy onset followed model prediction by a median approximately six months.

This clonotype has more than one count but fewer than ten. The target antigen is unknown. Amplification yielded TCR beta CDR3 regions, with RNA transcripts as the source. Researchers ran a first-round RT-PCR on the TCR CDR3 using the HTBI primer set. TCRdb recomputed calls from the multiplex PCR reads with MiXCR, one row per CDR3 protein. The sample comprises around 290,000 distinct CDR3 sequences, over 15% of which are singletons, and around 58% rests with the top ten. There are 17 residues in the CDR3. Germline-derived CDR1 and CDR2 are SNHLY and FYNNEI. Trimming left V 8 bases short and J 0 bases short, with 22 bases between. A Clinical Activity Score of at least 3, a NOSPECS grade of at least 4 and a duration under 3 months were recorded in the ophthalmopathy patients.

The sequence derives from a woman aged 55-75 years with Graves' ophthalmopathy. The chain couples TRBV2 to TRBJ2-5; weak D call: TRBD2 (6 bases). The sequenced sample consisted of blood. DNA of the CDR3: TGTGCCAGCGCGGAGGGCATAAGAATAGGGGACCAAGAGACCCAGTACTTC. Encoded protein: CASAEGIRIGDQETQYF.